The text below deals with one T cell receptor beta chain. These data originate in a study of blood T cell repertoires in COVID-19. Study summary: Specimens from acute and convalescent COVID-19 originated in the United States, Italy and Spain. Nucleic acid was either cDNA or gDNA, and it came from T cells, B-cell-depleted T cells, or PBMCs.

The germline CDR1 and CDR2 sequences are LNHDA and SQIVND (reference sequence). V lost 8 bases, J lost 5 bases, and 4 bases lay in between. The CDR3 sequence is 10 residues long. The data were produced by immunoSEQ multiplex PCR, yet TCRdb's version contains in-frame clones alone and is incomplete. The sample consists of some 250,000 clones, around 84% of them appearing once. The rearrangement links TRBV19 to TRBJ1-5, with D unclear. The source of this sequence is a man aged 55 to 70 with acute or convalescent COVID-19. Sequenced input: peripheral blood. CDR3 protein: CASGYQPQHF. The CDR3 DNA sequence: TGTGCCAGTGGCTATCAGCCCCAGCATTTT. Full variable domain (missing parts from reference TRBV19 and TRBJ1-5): DGGITQSPKYLFRKEGQNVTLSCEQNLNHDAMYWYRQDPGQGLRLIYYSQIVNDFQKGDIAEGYSVSREKKESFPLTVTSAQKNPTAFYLCASGYQPQHFGDGTRLSIL.